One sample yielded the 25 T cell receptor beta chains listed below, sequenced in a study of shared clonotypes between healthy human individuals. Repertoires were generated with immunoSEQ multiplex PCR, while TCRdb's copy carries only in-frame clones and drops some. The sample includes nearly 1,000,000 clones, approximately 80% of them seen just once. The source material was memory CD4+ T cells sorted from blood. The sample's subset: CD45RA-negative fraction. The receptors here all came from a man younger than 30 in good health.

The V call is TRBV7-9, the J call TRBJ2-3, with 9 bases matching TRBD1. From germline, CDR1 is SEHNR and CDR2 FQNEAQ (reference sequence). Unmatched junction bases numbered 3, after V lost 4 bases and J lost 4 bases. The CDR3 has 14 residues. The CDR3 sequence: CASSSGTGSDTQYF. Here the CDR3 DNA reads TGTGCCAGCAGCTCCGGGACAGGGTCAGATACGCAGTATTTT.

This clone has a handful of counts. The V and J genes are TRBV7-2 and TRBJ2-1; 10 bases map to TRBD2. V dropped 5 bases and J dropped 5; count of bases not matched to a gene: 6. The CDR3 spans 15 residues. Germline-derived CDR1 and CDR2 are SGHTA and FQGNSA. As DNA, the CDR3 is TGTGCCAGCAGCGTAAGCGGGAGGGTCAACAATGAGCAGTTCTTC. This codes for CASSVSGRVNNEQFF.

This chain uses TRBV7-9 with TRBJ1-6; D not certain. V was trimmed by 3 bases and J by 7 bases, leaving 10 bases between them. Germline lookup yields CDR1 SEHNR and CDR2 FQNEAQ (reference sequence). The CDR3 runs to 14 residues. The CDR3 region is CASSFQQDNSPLHF. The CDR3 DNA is TGTGCCAGCAGCTTCCAGCAAGACAATTCACCCCTCCACTTT.

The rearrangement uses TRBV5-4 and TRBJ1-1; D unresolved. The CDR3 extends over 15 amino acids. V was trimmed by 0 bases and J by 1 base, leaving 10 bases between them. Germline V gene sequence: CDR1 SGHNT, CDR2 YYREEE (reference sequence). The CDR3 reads CASSLDMASNTEAFF. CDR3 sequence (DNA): TGTGCCAGCAGCTTGGATATGGCCTCGAACACTGAAGCTTTCTTT.

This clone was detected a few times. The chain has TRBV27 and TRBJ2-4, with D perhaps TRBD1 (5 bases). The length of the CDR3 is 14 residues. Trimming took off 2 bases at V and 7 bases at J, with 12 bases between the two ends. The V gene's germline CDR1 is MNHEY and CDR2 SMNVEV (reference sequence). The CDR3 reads CASSLRQHLNIQYF. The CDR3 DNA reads TGTGCCAGCAGTTTACGACAGCATTTGAACATTCAGTACTTC.

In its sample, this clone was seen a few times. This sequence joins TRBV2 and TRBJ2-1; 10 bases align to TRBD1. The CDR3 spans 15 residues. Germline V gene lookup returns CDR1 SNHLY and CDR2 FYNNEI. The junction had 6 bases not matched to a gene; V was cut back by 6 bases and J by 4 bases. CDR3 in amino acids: CASSLDRGPYNEQFF. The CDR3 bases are TGTGCCAGCAGCCTCGACAGGGGGCCTTACAATGAGCAGTTCTTC. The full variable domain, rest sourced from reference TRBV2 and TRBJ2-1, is EPEVTQTPSHQVTQMGQEVILRCVPISNHLYFYWYRQILGQKVEFLVSFYNNEISEKSEIFDDQFSVERPDGSNFTLKIRSTKLEDSAMYFCASSLDRGPYNEQFFGPGTRLTVL.

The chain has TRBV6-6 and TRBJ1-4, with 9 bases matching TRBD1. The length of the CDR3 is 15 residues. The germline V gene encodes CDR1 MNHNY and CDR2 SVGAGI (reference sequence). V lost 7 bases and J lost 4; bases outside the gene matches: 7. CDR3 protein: CASNPDRGLNEKLFF. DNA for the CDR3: TGTGCCAGCAACCCGGACAGGGGACTTAATGAAAAACTGTTTTTT.

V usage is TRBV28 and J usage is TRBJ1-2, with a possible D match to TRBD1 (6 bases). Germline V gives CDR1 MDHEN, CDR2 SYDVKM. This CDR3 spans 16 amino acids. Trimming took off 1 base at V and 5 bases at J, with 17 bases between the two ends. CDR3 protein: CASSLSPGRGGYGYTF. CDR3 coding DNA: TGTGCCAGCAGTTTATCCCCCGGGAGGGGGGGGTATGGCTACACCTTC.

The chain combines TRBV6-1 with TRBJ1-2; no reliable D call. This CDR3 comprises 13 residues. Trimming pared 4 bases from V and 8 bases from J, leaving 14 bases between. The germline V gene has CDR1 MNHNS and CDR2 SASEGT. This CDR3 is CASSGNQGRGYTF. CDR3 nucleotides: TGTGCCAGCAGTGGGAACCAAGGCAGGGGCTACACCTTC.

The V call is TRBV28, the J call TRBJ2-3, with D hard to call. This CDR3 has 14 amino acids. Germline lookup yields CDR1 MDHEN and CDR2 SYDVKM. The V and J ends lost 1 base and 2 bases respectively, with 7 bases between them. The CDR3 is CASSLLSVTDTQYF. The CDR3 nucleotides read TGTGCCAGCAGTTTATTGAGCGTCACAGATACGCAGTATTTT.

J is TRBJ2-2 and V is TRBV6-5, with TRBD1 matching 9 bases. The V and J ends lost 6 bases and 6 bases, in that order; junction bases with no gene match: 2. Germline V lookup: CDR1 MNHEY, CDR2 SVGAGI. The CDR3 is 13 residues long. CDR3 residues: CASSRQGAGELFF. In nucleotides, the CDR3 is TGTGCCAGCAGCCGACAGGGGGCCGGGGAGCTGTTTTTT.

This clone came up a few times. The CDR3 sequence is CASSALGGGTDTQYF. The DNA of the CDR3 is TGTGCCAGCAGCGCTCTAGGGGGGGGTACAGATACGCAGTATTTT. The rearrangement uses TRBV7-8 and TRBJ2-3, with D tentatively TRBD2 (7 bases). Germline-derived CDR1 and CDR2 are SGHVS and FQNEAQ. The CDR3 is made up of 15 amino acids. The V gene lost 5 bases and the J gene lost 3 bases, with 15 bases spanning the gap.

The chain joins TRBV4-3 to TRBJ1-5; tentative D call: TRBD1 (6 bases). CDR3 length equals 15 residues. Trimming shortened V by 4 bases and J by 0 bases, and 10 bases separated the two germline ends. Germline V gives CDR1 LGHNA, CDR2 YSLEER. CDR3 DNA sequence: TGCGCCAGCAGCCCACAGGGCAATAGCAATCAGCCCCAGCATTTT. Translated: CASSPQGNSNQPQHF.

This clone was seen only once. The CDR3 spells CASSLVGTGSYNEQFF. The CDR3 DNA reads TGTGCCAGCAGCTTAGTAGGGACAGGGTCCTACAATGAGCAGTTCTTC. V gene TRBV7-2 combines with J gene TRBJ2-1, with 9 bases aligning to TRBD1. The germline V gene has CDR1 SGHTA and CDR2 FQGNSA. The CDR3 has 16 residues. J gave up 1 base and V 1 base, and 2 bases lay outside the gene matches.

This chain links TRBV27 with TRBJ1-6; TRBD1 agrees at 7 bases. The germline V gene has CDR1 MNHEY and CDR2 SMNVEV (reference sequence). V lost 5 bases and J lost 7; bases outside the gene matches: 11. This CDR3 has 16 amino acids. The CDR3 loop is CASSLLAGTANSPLHF. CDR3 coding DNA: TGTGCCAGCAGTCTTTTAGCCGGGACAGCGAATTCACCCCTCCACTTT.

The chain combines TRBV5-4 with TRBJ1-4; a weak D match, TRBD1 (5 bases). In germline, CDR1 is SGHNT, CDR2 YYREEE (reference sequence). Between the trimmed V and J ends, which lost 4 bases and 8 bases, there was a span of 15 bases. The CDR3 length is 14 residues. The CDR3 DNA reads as TGTGCCAGCAGCGATACCGGGACGGACGAAAAACTGTTTTTT. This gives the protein CASSDTGTDEKLFF.

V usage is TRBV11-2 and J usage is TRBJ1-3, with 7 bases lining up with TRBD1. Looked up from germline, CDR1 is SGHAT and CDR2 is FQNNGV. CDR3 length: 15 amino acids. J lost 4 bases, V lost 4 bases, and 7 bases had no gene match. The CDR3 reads CASSSQWDRGNTIYF. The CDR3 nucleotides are TGTGCCAGCAGCTCCCAGTGGGACAGAGGAAACACCATATATTTT.

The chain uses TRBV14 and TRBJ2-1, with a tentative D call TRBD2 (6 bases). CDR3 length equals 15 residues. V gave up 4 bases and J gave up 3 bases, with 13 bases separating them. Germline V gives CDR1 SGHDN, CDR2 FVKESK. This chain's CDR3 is CASSPQRANYNEQFF. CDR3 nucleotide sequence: TGTGCCAGCAGCCCCCAGCGGGCAAACTACAATGAGCAGTTCTTC.

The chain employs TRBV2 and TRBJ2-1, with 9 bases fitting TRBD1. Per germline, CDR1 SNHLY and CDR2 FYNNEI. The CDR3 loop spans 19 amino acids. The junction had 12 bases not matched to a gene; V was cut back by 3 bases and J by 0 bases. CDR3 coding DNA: TGTGCCAGCAGTGATCCACGGACAGGGGTCCCTAGCTCCTACAATGAGCAGTTCTTC. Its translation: CASSDPRTGVPSSYNEQFF.

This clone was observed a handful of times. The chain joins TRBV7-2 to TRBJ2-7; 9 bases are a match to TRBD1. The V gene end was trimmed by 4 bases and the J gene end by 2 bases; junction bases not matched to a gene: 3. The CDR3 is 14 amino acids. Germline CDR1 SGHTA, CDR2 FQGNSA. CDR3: CASSSWTGAYEQYF. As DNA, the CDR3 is TGTGCCAGCAGCTCCTGGACAGGGGCCTACGAGCAGTACTTC. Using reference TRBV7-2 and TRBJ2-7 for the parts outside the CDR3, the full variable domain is GAGVSQSPSNKVTEKGKDVELRCDPISGHTALYWYRQSLGQGLEFLIYFQGNSAPDKSGLPSDRFSAERTGGSVSTLTIQRTQQEDSAVYLCASSSWTGAYEQYFGPGTRLTVT.

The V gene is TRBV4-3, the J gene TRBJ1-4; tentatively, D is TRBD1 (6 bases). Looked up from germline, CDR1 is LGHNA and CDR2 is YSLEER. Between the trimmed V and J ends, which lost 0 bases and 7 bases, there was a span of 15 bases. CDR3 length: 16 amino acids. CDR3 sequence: CASSQDLRGRGEKLFF. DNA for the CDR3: TGCGCCAGCAGCCAAGACCTCAGGGGCAGAGGTGAAAAACTGTTTTTT.

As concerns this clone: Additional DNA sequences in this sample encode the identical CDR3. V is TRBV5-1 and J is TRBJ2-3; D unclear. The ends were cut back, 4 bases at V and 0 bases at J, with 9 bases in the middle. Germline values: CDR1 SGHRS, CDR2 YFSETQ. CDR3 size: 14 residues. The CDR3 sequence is CASSPSGSTDTQYF. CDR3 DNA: TGCGCCAGCAGCCCCTCCGGGAGCACAGATACGCAGTATTTT. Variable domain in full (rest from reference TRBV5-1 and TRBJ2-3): KAGVTQTPRYLIKTRGQQVTLSCSPISGHRSVSWYQQTPGQGLQFLFEYFSETQRNKGNFPGRFSGRQFSNSRSEMNVSTLELGDSALYLCASSPSGSTDTQYFGPGTRLTVL.

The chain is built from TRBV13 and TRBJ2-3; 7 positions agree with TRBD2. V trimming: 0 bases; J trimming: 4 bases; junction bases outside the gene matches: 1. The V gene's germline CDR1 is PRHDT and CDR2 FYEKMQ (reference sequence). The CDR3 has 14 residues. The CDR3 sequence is CASSLGAGADTQYF. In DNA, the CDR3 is TGTGCCAGCAGCTTAGGGGCGGGGGCAGATACGCAGTATTTT. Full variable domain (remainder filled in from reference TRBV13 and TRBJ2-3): AAGVIQSPRHLIKEKRETATLKCYPIPRHDTVYWYQQGPGQDPQFLISFYEKMQSDKGSIPDRFSAQQFSDYHSELNMSSLELGDSALYFCASSLGAGADTQYFGPGTRLTVL.

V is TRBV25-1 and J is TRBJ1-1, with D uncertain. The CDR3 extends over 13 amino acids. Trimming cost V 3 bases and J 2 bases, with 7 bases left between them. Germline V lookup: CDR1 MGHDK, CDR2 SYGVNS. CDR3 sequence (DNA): TGTGCCAGCAGTGAGCCAGGAAACACTGAAGCTTTCTTT. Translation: CASSEPGNTEAFF.

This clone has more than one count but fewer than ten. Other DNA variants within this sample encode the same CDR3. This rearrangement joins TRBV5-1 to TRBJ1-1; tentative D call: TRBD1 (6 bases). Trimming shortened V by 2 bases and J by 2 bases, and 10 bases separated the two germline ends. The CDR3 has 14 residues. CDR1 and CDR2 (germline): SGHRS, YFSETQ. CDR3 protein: CASSFGTLNTEAFF. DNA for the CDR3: TGCGCCAGCAGCTTCGGGACACTTAACACTGAAGCTTTCTTT.